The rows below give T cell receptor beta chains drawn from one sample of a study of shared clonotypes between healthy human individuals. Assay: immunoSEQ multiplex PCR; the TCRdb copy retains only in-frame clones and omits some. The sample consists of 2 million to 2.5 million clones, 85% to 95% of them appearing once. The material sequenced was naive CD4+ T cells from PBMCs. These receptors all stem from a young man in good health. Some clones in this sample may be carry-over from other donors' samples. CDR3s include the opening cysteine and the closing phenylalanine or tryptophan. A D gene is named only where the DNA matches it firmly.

cdr3_aa: CASRDTTSYEQYF
cdr3_nt: TGTGCCAGCAGGGATACTACCTCCTACGAGCAGTACTTC
v_call: TRBV19
d_call: NA
j_call: TRBJ2-7

cdr3_aa: CASSPKLAGSVGAQYF
cdr3_nt: TGTGCCAGCAGCCCGAAACTAGCGGGGAGTGTAGGTGCGCAGTATTTT
v_call: TRBV11-2
d_call: TRBD2
j_call: TRBJ2-3

cdr3_aa: CASRPTSRSGYTF
cdr3_nt: TGTGCCAGCAGACCTACCTCACGTTCTGGCTACACCTTC
v_call: TRBV5-4
d_call: NA
j_call: TRBJ1-2

cdr3_aa: CASSLPSERWEQYF
cdr3_nt: TGTGCCAGCAGTTTACCTAGCGAGAGGTGGGAGCAGTACTTC
v_call: TRBV28
d_call: NA
j_call: TRBJ2-7

cdr3_aa: CASSRGMNTEAFF
cdr3_nt: TGTGCCAGCTCCAGGGGTATGAACACTGAAGCTTTCTTT
v_call: TRBV18
d_call: NA
j_call: TRBJ1-1

cdr3_aa: CASSSLAGVADTQYF
cdr3_nt: TGTGCCAGCAGCTCATTAGCGGGAGTGGCAGATACGCAGTATTTT
v_call: TRBV7-9
d_call: TRBD2
j_call: TRBJ2-3

cdr3_aa: CASSLQDAATWNEQFF
cdr3_nt: TGCGCCAGCAGCTTGCAGGATGCGGCGACGTGGAATGAGCAGTTCTTC
v_call: TRBV5-1
d_call: NA
j_call: TRBJ2-1

cdr3_aa: CASSPQTGTFGTGELFF
cdr3_nt: TGTGCCAGCAGCCCCCAGACAGGAACCTTCGGCACCGGGGAGCTGTTTTTT
v_call: TRBV11-3
d_call: NA
j_call: TRBJ2-2

cdr3_aa: CASSVGGSGSGDTQYF
cdr3_nt: TGTGCCAGCAGCGTAGGCGGTAGCGGGAGTGGAGATACGCAGTATTTT
v_call: TRBV9
d_call: TRBD2
j_call: TRBJ2-3

cdr3_aa: CASSPGSGDSRFPNYGYTF
cdr3_nt: TGTGCCAGCTCACCAGGGTCAGGCGACAGCCGCTTTCCGAATTATGGCTACACCTTC
v_call: TRBV18
d_call: NA
j_call: TRBJ1-2

cdr3_aa: CASSYSLAGFQETQYF
cdr3_nt: TGTGCCAGCAGTTACTCGTTAGCAGGATTCCAAGAGACCCAGTACTTC
v_call: TRBV6-5
d_call: NA
j_call: TRBJ2-5

cdr3_aa: CASSRTSGPEQFF
cdr3_nt: TGTGCCAGCAGTCGGACTAGCGGGCCTGAGCAGTTCTTC
v_call: TRBV6-1
d_call: TRBD2
j_call: TRBJ2-1

cdr3_aa: CASSHPPTGTFDGYTF
cdr3_nt: TGTGCCAGCAGCCACCCCCCGACAGGAACCTTCGATGGCTACACCTTC
v_call: TRBV4-2
d_call: NA
j_call: TRBJ1-2

cdr3_aa: CASSIGVQRGEKLFF
cdr3_nt: TGTGCCAGTAGTATAGGCGTCCAACGCGGTGAAAAACTGTTTTTT
v_call: TRBV19
d_call: NA
j_call: TRBJ1-4

cdr3_aa: CASSLDSLSGYTF
cdr3_nt: TGTGCCAGCAGCTTGGACAGTTTGAGTGGCTACACCTTC
v_call: TRBV7-3
d_call: NA
j_call: TRBJ1-2

cdr3_aa: CASSIILRGNTIYF
cdr3_nt: TGTGCCAGTAGTATAATCTTGCGTGGAAACACCATATATTTT
v_call: TRBV19
d_call: NA
j_call: TRBJ1-3

cdr3_aa: CASSSRTAGGSYNEQFF
cdr3_nt: TGTGCCAGCAGCAGCCGGACGGCCGGCGGGTCATACAATGAGCAGTTCTTC
v_call: TRBV7-2
d_call: NA
j_call: TRBJ2-1

cdr3_aa: CASSPSIQETQYF
cdr3_nt: TGTGCCAGCAGTCCGTCGATCCAAGAGACCCAGTACTTC
v_call: TRBV6-5
d_call: NA
j_call: TRBJ2-5

cdr3_aa: CASRARTGPSNYGYTF
cdr3_nt: TGTGCCAGCAGGGCTAGGACAGGGCCCTCTAACTATGGCTACACCTTC
v_call: TRBV28
d_call: TRBD1
j_call: TRBJ1-2

cdr3_aa: CASRGEGGNTQYF
cdr3_nt: TGTGCCAGCAGGGGGGAAGGTGGCAATACGCAGTATTTT
v_call: TRBV2
d_call: NA
j_call: TRBJ2-3

cdr3_aa: CAWSSGPYEKLFF
cdr3_nt: TGTGCCTGGAGTTCTGGGCCGTATGAAAAACTGTTTTTT
v_call: TRBV30
d_call: NA
j_call: TRBJ1-4

cdr3_aa: CASRLAGAADTQYF
cdr3_nt: TGTGCCAGCAGACTAGCGGGAGCGGCAGATACGCAGTATTTT
v_call: TRBV28
d_call: TRBD2
j_call: TRBJ2-3

cdr3_aa: CASNEGRGFGNQPQHF
cdr3_nt: TGTGCCAGCAACGAGGGTAGAGGGTTTGGCAATCAGCCCCAGCATTTT
v_call: TRBV2
d_call: NA
j_call: TRBJ1-5

cdr3_aa: CASSYTPTSTNEKLFF
cdr3_nt: TGTGCCAGCAGTTACACCCCCACTTCAACTAATGAAAAACTGTTTTTT
v_call: TRBV6-6
d_call: NA
j_call: TRBJ1-4

cdr3_aa: CASSLRTSDTDTQYF
cdr3_nt: TGCGCCAGCAGCCTTAGGACTAGCGACACAGATACGCAGTATTTT
v_call: TRBV5-1
d_call: TRBD2
j_call: TRBJ2-3

cdr3_aa: CASSLAGQAPLGQYF
cdr3_nt: TGTGCCAGCAGTTTAGCGGGACAGGCGCCCCTAGGGCAGTACTTC
v_call: TRBV28
d_call: TRBD1
j_call: TRBJ2-7

cdr3_aa: CAIGSYEQYF
cdr3_nt: TGTGCCATAGGTTCCTACGAGCAGTACTTC
v_call: TRBV28
d_call: NA
j_call: TRBJ2-7

cdr3_aa: CASRTSANNEQFF
cdr3_nt: TGTGCCAGCAGGACCTCCGCCAACAATGAGCAGTTCTTC
v_call: TRBV6-1
d_call: NA
j_call: TRBJ2-1

cdr3_aa: CASSPRTSGQGEQYF
cdr3_nt: TGTGCCAGCAGCCCCCGGACTAGCGGACAGGGAGAGCAGTACTTC
v_call: TRBV7-2
d_call: TRBD2
j_call: TRBJ2-7

cdr3_aa: CASREFGISYEQYF
cdr3_nt: TGTGCCAGCAGAGAATTCGGGATTTCGTACGAGCAGTACTTC
v_call: TRBV28
d_call: NA
j_call: TRBJ2-7

cdr3_aa: CASSYGGTDSGNTIYF
cdr3_nt: TGTGCCAGCAGTTACGGGGGGACGGATTCTGGAAACACCATATATTTT
v_call: TRBV6-6
d_call: NA
j_call: TRBJ1-3

cdr3_aa: CASSLGLDRETQYF
cdr3_nt: TGTGCCAGCAGCTTAGGGTTGGACAGGGAGACCCAGTACTTC
v_call: TRBV7-3
d_call: TRBD1
j_call: TRBJ2-5

cdr3_aa: CASSLANRNYGYTF
cdr3_nt: TGCGCCAGCAGCTTGGCCAATCGGAACTATGGCTACACCTTC
v_call: TRBV5-1
d_call: NA
j_call: TRBJ1-2